The sequence of this T cell receptor beta chain was determined in a study of molecular identifiers for immune sequencing clone quantification (dated by TCRdb to 2016 to 2019). Regarding the study in general: In a replicate experiment, RNA from roughly 18,000 or 92,000 naive CD8 T cells was split into five aliquots, four of which were sequenced. This methods study used CD8 T cells to benchmark TCR RNA copy counting and molecular-identifier clustering-based TCR repertoire sequencing (MIDCIRS). Broad study findings and their caveats: Modeling estimated about 2.8 recovered TCR RNA copies per cell, compared with about ten by digital PCR, which implies about 30% capture efficiency. Highly expanded clone sizes could be underestimated because identical TCR molecules may share a barcode. A single cell's worth of spiked-in Jurkat TCR RNA was reported detectable even among 900,000 to 1,000,000 naive CD8 T cells. When barcode sub-clustering was omitted, TCR diversity was inflated by chimeric consensus sequences, with chimeras reaching as high as 47%. The naive libraries included spiked-in Jurkat TCR RNA (about ten copies' worth), and this RNA is not part of the donor repertoire. In CMV-specific effector cells, clones with more than 20 RNA copies accounted for over 99% of molecules, whereas in naive cells such clones accounted for under 1%.

Libraries of naive CD8 T cells were generated from about 21,000 to 970,000 sorted cells, with 10%, 30% or 50% of the purified RNA used. Naive CD8 T cells were FACS-sorted as CD8+CD4-CCR7+CD45RA+ on a BD FACSAria II into RLT Plus buffer. Around 11 TCR copies' worth of Jurkat RNA were spiked into roughly 17,000-1,100,000 naive CD8 T cell samples to test detection sensitivity. Enrichment of CD8 T cells was done with RosetteSep CD8+ T Cell Enrichment Cocktail plus Ficoll-Paque, and ACK red cell lysis came afterward. Library construction relied on PCR. Data came from a NextSeq 500. Bulk TCR libraries were generated as previously described, with the TCR primers listed in Table S5 used. The Qiagen AllPrep DNA/RNA kit was used to purify total RNA. Before analysis, reads from multiple sequencing runs of one library were combined. Per the source publication's procedure: Reads were retained only if the reads had an exact TCR constant sequence, and the retained reads were trimmed to 150 nt and grouped according to their 12-nt molecular barcodes. Within each barcode group, reads were sub-clustered at a 15% Levenshtein threshold, and quality-weighted consensus sequences were built per RNA molecule. Non-functional sequences were excluded, and lower-count sequences lying one edit away from another sequence were also excluded. Barcode sub-clusters with fewer than 20% of the maximum read count were removed, based on fitting two negative binomial distributions. Starting from the raw public reads, TCRdb applied fastp trimming at Q25, assembled clones with MiXCR and retained in-frame beta chains. Each CDR3 protein gets just one entry, which takes the most common genes and DNA from the rows behind it. The V and J calls and clone size are TCRdb's, not the authors'. The sample table contains around 320,000 distinct CDR3 sequences; only one count was recorded for roughly 24% of them. The top ten clonotypes cover 0.74% of the sample.

From the germline V gene, CDR1 is SGHVS and CDR2 is FNYEAQ. Reading from cysteine to phenylalanine, the CDR3 counts 17 amino acids. Only the CDR3 DNA stays, 51 bases, in frame from base 1. Trimming costs V 4 bases and J 1 base, and their ends lie 18 bases apart. This clonotype was found a few times. The antigen it binds to is not known. The record has no base qualities; no much larger clone is one base away. This clonotype was sampled from a human donor in good health. Some libraries in this study had Jurkat cell RNA spiked in. The chain is assembled from TRBV7-6 and TRBJ2-3; TRBD2 might be the D gene, on 6 matching bases. Sequencing input: naive CD8+ T cells from blood, with Jurkat cell RNA spiked in. Interpreted using the paper, the cell subset or site label stands for: FACS-sorted CD8+CD4-CCR7+CD45RA+ naive T cells. The CDR3 here reads CASSSMRGLMGTDTQYF. The bases are TGTGCCAGCAGCTCGATGCGGGGCCTTATGGGCACAGATACGCAGTATTTT.